The 27 T cell receptor beta chains below come from one sample, sequenced in a study of graft-versus-host responses after intestinal transplantation. These receptors' antigens are unknown. The protocol was immunoSEQ multiplex PCR, while the TCRdb copy is restricted to in-frame clones and leaves out a portion. Found here are tens of thousands of clones, over 90% of them singletons; the top ten hold 0.2% to 0.25%. Specimen: unstimulated CD8+ T cells sorted from spleen or lymph node cells, collected before transplant. These receptors were collected from a human donor who was the organ donor for an intestinal transplant.

This sequence joins TRBV27 and TRBJ2-1, with 9 bases fitting TRBD2. V was clipped by 6 bases and J by 9 bases; unmatched bases: 9. Per the germline V gene, CDR1 is MNHEY and CDR2 is SMNVEV (reference sequence). The CDR3 loop spans 14 amino acids. The CDR3 protein is CASRLGGGASEQFF. As DNA, the CDR3 is TGTGCCAGCAGGCTCGGCGGGGGGGCCAGTGAGCAGTTCTTC.

This sequence joins TRBV7-9 and TRBJ2-1; 7 bases are shared with TRBD2. The germline CDR1 and CDR2 sequences are SEHNR and FQNEAQ (reference sequence). After removal of 5 bases from V and 2 bases from J, the junction contained 6 bases not matched to a gene. CDR3 length: 15 residues. In nucleotides, the CDR3 is TGTGCCAGCAGCCATCTAGCGGACCCCTACAATGAGCAGTTCTTC. Translated: CASSHLADPYNEQFF.

This chain links TRBV2 with TRBJ2-5, with D uncertain. Germline assignment: CDR1 SNHLY and CDR2 FYNNEI. This CDR3 region has 12 residues. CDR3: CAFVGLQETQYF. The CDR3 coding sequence is TGTGCTTTCGTCGGCCTACAAGAGACCCAGTACTTC.

This chain uses TRBV15 with TRBJ1-6; the match to TRBD1 covers 7 bases. There are 20 residues in the CDR3. Germline V lookup: CDR1 LNHNV, CDR2 YYDKDF (reference sequence). After removal of 3 bases from V and 0 bases from J, the junction contained 14 bases not matched to a gene. The CDR3 nucleotides are TGTGCCACCAGCAGCACCGAACCGGGACAGTTTCACTCCTATAATTCACCCCTCCACTTT. It codes for CATSSTEPGQFHSYNSPLHF.

The chain has TRBV6-5 and TRBJ1-1, with D unresolved. V was pared by 0 bases and J by 3 bases, with 11 bases between. Germline CDR1 reads MNHEY; CDR2 reads SVGAGI. The CDR3 extends over 15 amino acids. CDR3 sequence reads: CASSYSTGPDTEAFF. CDR3 nucleotide sequence: TGTGCCAGCAGTTACTCGACCGGGCCGGACACTGAAGCTTTCTTT.

This rearrangement joins TRBV27 to TRBJ2-7; either TRBD1 or TRBD2 may supply D (5 bases each). Trimming removed 0 bases at V and 5 bases at J, with 11 bases between. The germline CDR1 and CDR2 sequences are MNHEY and SMNVEV (reference sequence). This CDR3 is built from 14 residues. This chain's CDR3 is CASSLSTGLNEQYF. The CDR3 DNA reads as TGTGCCAGCAGTTTATCTACGGGGCTGAACGAGCAGTACTTC.

The chain combines TRBV7-2 with TRBJ2-2; possibly TRBD1 for D (6 bases). Germline CDR1 SGHTA, CDR2 FQGNSA. Trimming removed 5 bases at V and 3 bases at J, with 13 bases between. This CDR3 comprises 15 residues. CDR3 sequence: CASSPRTAYTGELFF. CDR3 DNA sequence: TGTGCCAGCAGCCCTCGGACAGCATACACCGGGGAGCTGTTTTTT.

The chain combines TRBV6-5 with TRBJ2-7; D unclear. Trimming pared 7 bases from V and 3 bases from J, leaving 13 bases between. The germline V gene has CDR1 MNHEY and CDR2 SVGAGI. This CDR3 has 13 amino acids. The CDR3 DNA is TGTGCCAGCATGGGCTCGGCGAGCTACGAGCAGTACTTC. Encoded protein: CASMGSASYEQYF.

J is TRBJ1-1 and V is TRBV30; no clear D gene. From germline, CDR1 is GTSNPN and CDR2 SVGIG (reference sequence). The CDR3 is 11 amino acids. V was shortened by 2 bases and J by 6 bases, with 7 bases between the two germline ends. This chain's CDR3 is CAWSTGAEAFF. DNA for the CDR3: TGTGCCTGGAGTACGGGAGCTGAAGCTTTCTTT.

V usage is TRBV27 and J usage is TRBJ2-5; 9 bases are shared with TRBD1. The CDR3 is 15 residues long. CDR1 MNHEY and CDR2 SMNVEV come from the germline V gene (reference sequence). Trimming at V came to 4 bases and at J to 1 base, leaving 4 bases not matched to a gene. The CDR3, as DNA: TGTGCCAGCAGTTCCGGGACAGGGTCCCAAGAGACCCAGTACTTC. Amino acid sequence: CASSSGTGSQETQYF.

The V gene is TRBV29-1, the J gene TRBJ1-2; maybe TRBD1 (5 bases). V was trimmed by 1 base and J by 0 bases, leaving 12 bases between them. The CDR3 runs to 15 residues. Germline V gene sequence: CDR1 SQVTM, CDR2 ANQGSEA. CDR3 coding DNA: TGCAGCGTTGAAGCTTTGCACAGGTCTAACTATGGCTACACCTTC. This sequence encodes CSVEALHRSNYGYTF.

The chain carries TRBV6-1 and TRBJ1-2; the match to TRBD1 covers 7 bases. V lost 6 bases, J lost 4 bases, and 5 bases stayed unmatched. Per the germline V gene, CDR1 is MNHNS and CDR2 is SASEGT. CDR3 length equals 13 residues. CDR3 amino acids: CASSLTGAYGYTF. The CDR3 coding sequence is TGTGCCAGCAGCCTAACAGGGGCCTATGGCTACACCTTC.

This clone has only one observation. The chain couples TRBV18 to TRBJ2-3, with 7 bases that match TRBD2. The CDR3 has 14 amino acids. CDR1 is KGHSH and CDR2 is LQKENI in the germline V gene. J was trimmed by 6 bases and V by 4 bases; bases with no gene match: 7. CDR3 in amino acids: CASSLWTRADTQYF. The CDR3 bases are TGTGCCAGCTCACTATGGACTAGGGCGGATACGCAGTATTTT.

The chain combines TRBV9 with TRBJ1-2, with D possibly matching TRBD1 (6 bases). The CDR3 length is 13 residues. Between the trimmed V and J ends, which lost 0 bases and 14 bases, there was a span of 17 bases. Germline CDR1 SGDLS, CDR2 YYNGEE. As DNA, the CDR3 is TGTGCCAGCAGCGTAGGTTACAGGGATTTGAGGACCTTC. This codes for CASSVGYRDLRTF.

The chain employs TRBV19 and TRBJ2-3; 7 positions match TRBD2. The CDR3 runs to 16 residues. V shed 4 bases and J 0 bases; nucleotides not matched to a gene: 7. The germline V gene has CDR1 LNHDA and CDR2 SQIVND (reference sequence). CDR3 coding DNA: TGTGCCAGTAGTAGACGGGACTACCGTAGCACAGATACGCAGTATTTT. Translating gives CASSRRDYRSTDTQYF.

The chain couples TRBV15 to TRBJ2-1; 15 bases map to TRBD2. Looked up from germline, CDR1 is LNHNV and CDR2 is YYDKDF (reference sequence). The CDR3 totals 16 residues. The trim removed 0 bases at V and 7 bases at J, leaving 1 base unmatched. CDR3 DNA sequence: TGTGCCACCAGCAGAGACGGACTAGCGGGGGGGAATGAGCAGTTCTTC. This codes for CATSRDGLAGGNEQFF.

This chain joins TRBV4-3 and TRBJ1-6; D is unresolved. Germline V lookup: CDR1 LGHNA, CDR2 YSLEER. The CDR3 has 13 residues. V was clipped by 3 bases and J by 7 bases, with 7 bases between them. As DNA, the CDR3 is TGCGCCAGCAGCCAGGCATTCAATTCACCCCTCCACTTT. It yields the protein CASSQAFNSPLHF.

This clone was observed once. V is TRBV4-1 and J is TRBJ1-4; TRBD1 is a possible D gene (6 bases). Germline CDR1 is MGHRA and CDR2 is YSYEKL. The CDR3 has 16 amino acids. V lost 1 base and J lost 6, with 15 bases in between. The CDR3 DNA sequence: TGCGCCAGCAGCCAAGGTTGGACAGTAGGGGATGAAAAACTGTTTTTT. This codes for CASSQGWTVGDEKLFF.

The V and J genes are TRBV4-1 and TRBJ2-2; D is unclear. Germline CDR1 reads MGHRA; CDR2 reads YSYEKL. The CDR3 is made up of 15 amino acids. Trimming cost V 2 bases and J 1 base, with 8 bases left between them. CDR3 coding DNA: TGCGCCAGCAGCCAATCGGTGGGGAACACCGGGGAGCTGTTTTTT. Its translation is CASSQSVGNTGELFF.

The gene calls are TRBV6-1 and TRBJ1-1, with TRBD1 as a possible D gene (5 bases). V lost 6 bases and J 4 bases, leaving 9 bases between the germline ends. This CDR3 region has 12 residues. Germline-derived CDR1 and CDR2 are MNHNS and SASEGT. The CDR3 sequence is CASSQGSTEAFF. CDR3 nucleotides: TGTGCCAGCAGCCAGGGTTCCACTGAAGCTTTCTTT.

This clone showed up just a few times. The genes are TRBV10-3 and TRBJ1-1; D is uncertain. Trimming shortened V by 3 bases and J by 3 bases, and 5 bases separated the two germline ends. Germline CDR1 and CDR2: ENHRY and SYGVKD. The CDR3 runs to 12 residues. The CDR3 nucleotides are TGTGCCATCAGTGAATTGGACACTGAAGCTTTCTTT. It is translated as CAISELDTEAFF.

The V gene is TRBV4-3, the J gene TRBJ2-3, with D perhaps given as TRBD1 or TRBD2 (6 bases each). CDR3 length equals 14 residues. In germline, CDR1 is LGHNA, CDR2 YSLEER. V lost 4 bases and J 6 bases, leaving 14 bases between the germline ends. The CDR3 spells CASSPTGARDTQYF. CDR3 bases: TGCGCCAGCAGCCCGACGGGGGCACGGGATACGCAGTATTTT.

This chain connects TRBV21-1 to TRBJ1-2. TRBV21-1 is labeled a pseudogene. The CDR3 runs to 15 residues. The chain's CDR3 is CASSTDGGTNYGYTF. DNA of the CDR3: TGTGCCAGCAGCACCGACGGGGGGACTAACTATGGCTACACCTTC.

The gene calls are TRBV6-5 and TRBJ2-7, with D perhaps TRBD2 (5 bases). Trimming shortened V by 2 bases and J by 4 bases, and 9 bases separated the two germline ends. The germline V gene encodes CDR1 MNHEY and CDR2 SVGAGI. This CDR3 region has 13 residues. Here the CDR3 reads CASSYGRGYEQYF. The DNA for the CDR3 is TGTGCCAGCAGTTACGGCCGGGGTTACGAGCAGTACTTC.

The chain is built from TRBV7-2 and TRBJ2-5; 11 bases agree with TRBD2. The assigned J gene may be wrong: the sequence end matches TRBJ2-7 better. CDR1 is SGHTA and CDR2 is FQGNSA in the germline V gene. The CDR3 length is 16 residues. CDR3 sequence (DNA): TGTGCCAGCAGCTTCGAACTAGCGGGGGACCCCTACGAGCAGTACTTC. Translating gives CASSFELAGDPYEQYF.

The gene calls are TRBV29-1 and TRBJ2-2, with a tentative D call TRBD2 (5 bases). Trimming took 1 base from V and 2 from J, leaving 8 bases between them. CDR3 length equals 14 residues. Germline V lookup: CDR1 SQVTM, CDR2 ANQGSEA. As DNA, the CDR3 is TGCAGCGTTGAAGGCGGACTTAACACCGGGGAGCTGTTTTTT. This codes for CSVEGGLNTGELFF.

This chain links TRBV5-1 with TRBJ2-1; D perhaps matches TRBD2 (5 bases). Germline-derived CDR1 and CDR2 are SGHRS and YFSETQ. With 0 bases removed from V and 4 bases from J, the gap between germline ends came to 11 bases. There are 15 residues in the CDR3. As DNA, the CDR3 is TGCGCCAGCAGCTTGGAGCTAGCCGCATACAATGAGCAGTTCTTC. This encodes CASSLELAAYNEQFF.